This paragraph reports one T cell receptor (beta chain). The antigen this receptor binds is unknown. No per-base quality is available; no much larger clone lies one base away. To sequence the TCRbeta CDR3 region, genomic DNA was isolated from the sorted cells. The immunoSEQ Assay was used for sequencing of TCRbeta CDR3 regions. Here the immuneACCESS table is served through TCRdb, limited to in-frame sequences with V and J called. Missing clones are a known gap in these copies; in checked studies unresolved V genes cover under half, and the rest lacks a known reason. This sample has 85,000 or so clones in its table, and 80% to 90% of those were observed once. Of the sample, just under 2% falls within the top ten clones. This sample is part of a study of OX40 agonist ivuxolimab in advanced cancers. As for the study more broadly: Ivuxolimab, which targeted the costimulatory receptor OX40 (CD134), was an agonistic, fully human IgG2 monoclonal antibody. Intravenous ivuxolimab was administered to patients every 2 weeks at six dose levels: 0.01, 0.1, 0.3, 1.5, 3 and 10 mg/kg. Three dose-escalation patients achieved partial responses, one with hepatocellular carcinoma and two with cutaneous melanoma. The dose-escalation cohort was 82.7% male with a mean age of about 60 years, ranging from roughly 20 to 80. The purpose of peripheral TCRbeta sequencing was to test whether ivuxolimab changed TCR sequence diversity and led to clonal T-cell expansion. Among the 52 dose-escalation patients, some 20 had hepatocellular carcinoma, approximately 15 melanoma, 9 renal cell carcinoma and 9 head and neck cancer. The paper describes the monotherapy dose-escalation part (N = 52 patients) of the phase I trial of ivuxolimab. Patients were allowed to have had prior anti-PD-1, anti-PD-L1 or anti-CTLA-4 therapy, and around 41% of the dose-escalation patients had previously received checkpoint inhibitors.

The trial excluded patients who had a history of autoimmune disease or were on systemic immunosuppression. Peripheral blood for TCR sequencing was collected from all dose cohorts at baseline, on cycle 4 day 1, and on cycle 7 day 1. The samples were drawn from a first-in-human, open-label, multicenter phase I dose-escalation trial of ivuxolimab. Adults with locally advanced or metastatic melanoma, renal cell, hepatocellular, or head and neck squamous cell carcinoma were enrolled in the trial. Before TCR sequencing, CD4+ and CD8+ T cells were separately sorted from peripheral blood. Broad study findings and their caveats: Low levels of normalized T-cell clonal expansion were also shown by some nonresponding patients. At doses of 0.1 to 3.0 mg/kg, clonal expansion of both CD4+ and CD8+ T cells in blood was seen between baseline and week 6. In the 0.1-3.0 mg/kg groups, partial responders had among the lowest normalized peripheral clonal expansion, particularly in CD8+ T cells. The antigen specificity of the clonally expanded peripheral T cells was not determined. After ivuxolimab, expanded clones were on average more numerous among CD8+ T cells than among CD4+ T cells.

V is cut by 2 bases and J by 3 bases, and the space between the germline ends is 11 bases. According to the germline V gene, CDR1 reads SGHRS and CDR2 reads YFSETQ. Counted from cysteine to phenylalanine, this CDR3 has 15 amino acids. The only DNA kept is the CDR3, 45 bases in frame from the first base. The sequencing used CD4+ or CD8+ T cells sorted from blood, collected in a trial of the OX40 agonist ivuxolimab. This TCR derives from an adult with an advanced solid tumor such as melanoma, head and neck, liver or kidney cancer. The V and J segments used are TRBV5-1 and TRBJ2-2; the D region possibly corresponds to TRBD2 (7 bases align). The sequenced DNA is TGCGCCAGCAGCTTAGGGGGGGCATACACCGGGGAGCTGTTTTTT. Protein translation: CASSLGGAYTGELFF.